This T cell receptor (beta chain) was observed in a study of CD8 T cells in ankylosing spondylitis. Looked up from germline, CDR1 is KGHSH and CDR2 is LQKENI. The length of the CDR3 is 13 residues. Trimming pared 4 bases from V and 7 bases from J, leaving 13 bases between. About this clonotype itself: Its target is not known.

Broader study findings: Prior work had noted some motif variants in reactive arthritis blood and synovial fluid. Clones tied to disease were said to be significantly enriched in matched ankylosing spondylitis synovial fluid. One TCR beta motif, made up of eight highly homologous variants, appeared characteristic of ankylosing spondylitis blood.

From the 5' RACE reads, TCRdb called clonotypes with MiXCR, one entry per CDR3 protein. This sample has around 770,000 distinct CDR3 sequences, with approximately 12% found just once. This sequence originates from a male donor with ankylosing spondylitis. Sequenced material: blood, either unsorted or a sorted T cell fraction (not recorded which). The chain employs TRBV18 and TRBJ1-2; no definite D call. This chain's CDR3 is CASSQSRMGGYTF. CDR3 in DNA: TGTGCCAGCTCACAGTCACGAATGGGTGGCTACACCTTC.